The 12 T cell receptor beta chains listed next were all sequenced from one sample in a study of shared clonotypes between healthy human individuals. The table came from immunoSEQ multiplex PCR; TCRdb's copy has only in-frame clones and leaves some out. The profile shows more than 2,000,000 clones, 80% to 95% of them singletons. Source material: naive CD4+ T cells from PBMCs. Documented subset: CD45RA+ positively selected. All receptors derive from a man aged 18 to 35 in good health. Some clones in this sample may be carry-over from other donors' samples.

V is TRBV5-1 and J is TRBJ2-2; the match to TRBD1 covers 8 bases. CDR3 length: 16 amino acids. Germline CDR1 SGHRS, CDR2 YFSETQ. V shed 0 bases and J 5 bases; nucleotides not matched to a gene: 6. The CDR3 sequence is CASSLGTGLLTGELFF. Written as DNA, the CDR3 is TGCGCCAGCAGCTTGGGGACAGGGTTGTTGACCGGGGAGCTGTTTTTT.

The chain's CDR3 is CASSAPGRETQYF. CDR3 bases: TGTGCCAGCAGCGCGCCCGGTCGGGAGACCCAGTACTTC. The chain links TRBV6-1 to TRBJ2-5; no clear D gene. CDR1 MNHNS and CDR2 SASEGT come from the germline V gene. V was trimmed by 6 bases and J by 5 bases, leaving 13 bases between them. The CDR3 has 13 amino acids.

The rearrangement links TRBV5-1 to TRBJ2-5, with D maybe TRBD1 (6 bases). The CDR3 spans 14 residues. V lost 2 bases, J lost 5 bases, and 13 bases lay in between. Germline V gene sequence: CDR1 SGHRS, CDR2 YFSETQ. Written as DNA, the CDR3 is TGCGCCAGCAGCTTTACAGGGTTTGGGGAGACCCAGTACTTC. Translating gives CASSFTGFGETQYF.

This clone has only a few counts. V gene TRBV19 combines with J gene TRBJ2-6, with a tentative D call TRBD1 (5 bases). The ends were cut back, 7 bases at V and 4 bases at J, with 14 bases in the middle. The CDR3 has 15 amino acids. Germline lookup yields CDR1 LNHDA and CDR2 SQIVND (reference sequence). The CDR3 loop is CASTKPGPGANVLTF. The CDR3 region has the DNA TGTGCCAGTACCAAACCAGGGCCCGGGGCCAACGTCCTGACTTTC.

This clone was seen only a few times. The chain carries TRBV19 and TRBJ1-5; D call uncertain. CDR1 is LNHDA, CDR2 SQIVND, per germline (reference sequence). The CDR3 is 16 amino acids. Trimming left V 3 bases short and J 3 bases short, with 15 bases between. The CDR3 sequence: CASSIPGKALNQPQHF. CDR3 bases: TGTGCCAGTAGTATTCCGGGGAAAGCCCTCAATCAGCCCCAGCATTTT.

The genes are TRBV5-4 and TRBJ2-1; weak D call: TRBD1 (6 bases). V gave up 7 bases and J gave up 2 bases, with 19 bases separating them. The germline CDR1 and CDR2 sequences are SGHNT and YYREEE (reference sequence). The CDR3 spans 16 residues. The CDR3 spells CASGLKQGATYNEQFF. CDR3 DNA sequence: TGTGCCAGCGGACTCAAACAGGGAGCGACCTACAATGAGCAGTTCTTC.

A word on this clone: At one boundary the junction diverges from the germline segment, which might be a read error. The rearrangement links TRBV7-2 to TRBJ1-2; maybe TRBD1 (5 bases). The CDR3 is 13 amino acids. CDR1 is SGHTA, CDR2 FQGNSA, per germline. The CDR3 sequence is CVSSFFIGDGYTF. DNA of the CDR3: TGTGTCAGCAGCTTCTTTATAGGGGATGGCTACACCTTC. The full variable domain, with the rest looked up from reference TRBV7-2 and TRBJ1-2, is GAGVSQSPSNKVTEKGKDVELRCDPISGHTALYWYRQSLGQGLEFLIYFQGNSAPDKSGLPSDRFSAERTGGSVSTLTIQRTQQEDSAVYLCVSSFFIGDGYTFGSGTRLTVV.

The CDR3 nucleotides are TGTGCCAGCAGCTTAGGCGCGGACGGCTATGGCTACACCTTC. Translated, it gives CASSLGADGYGYTF. The chain joins TRBV11-3 to TRBJ1-2, with unresolved D. The CDR3 has 14 amino acids. Trimming left V 1 base short and J 4 bases short, with 10 bases between. Germline V CDR1 and CDR2: SGHNT, YENEEA.

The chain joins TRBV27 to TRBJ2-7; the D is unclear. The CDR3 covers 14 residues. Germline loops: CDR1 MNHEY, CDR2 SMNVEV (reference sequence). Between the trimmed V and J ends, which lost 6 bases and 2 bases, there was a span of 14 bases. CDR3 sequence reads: CASSKLGQPYEQYF. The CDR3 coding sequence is TGTGCCAGCAGCAAACTCGGGCAGCCCTACGAGCAGTACTTC.

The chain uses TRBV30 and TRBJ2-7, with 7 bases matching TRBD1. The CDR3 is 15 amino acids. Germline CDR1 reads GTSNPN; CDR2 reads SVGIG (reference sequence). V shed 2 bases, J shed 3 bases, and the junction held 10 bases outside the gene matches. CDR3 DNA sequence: TGTGCCTGGAGTCAACCGGGACAGAGACACTACGAGCAGTACTTC. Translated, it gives CAWSQPGQRHYEQYF.

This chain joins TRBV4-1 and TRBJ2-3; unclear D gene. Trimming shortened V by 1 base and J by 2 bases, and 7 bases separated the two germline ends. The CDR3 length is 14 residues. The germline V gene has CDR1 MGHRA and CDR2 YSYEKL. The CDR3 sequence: CASSQGLYTDTQYF. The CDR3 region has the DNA TGCGCCAGCAGCCAAGGGCTATACACAGATACGCAGTATTTT.

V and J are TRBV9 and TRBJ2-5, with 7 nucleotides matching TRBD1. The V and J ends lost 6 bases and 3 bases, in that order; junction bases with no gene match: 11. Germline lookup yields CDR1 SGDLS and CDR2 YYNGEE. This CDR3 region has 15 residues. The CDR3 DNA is TGTGCCAGCACCCGTAGACAGGGTTCGGAAGAGACCCAGTACTTC. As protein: CASTRRQGSEETQYF.